The rows below give T cell receptor beta chains drawn from one sample of a study of blood T cell repertoires in COVID-19. Measured with immunoSEQ multiplex PCR; TCRdb has only the in-frame clones, and not every one. In the table there are 100,000 or so clones, roughly 92% of which are singletons. Sequenced sample: peripheral blood. Every receptor here comes from a man aged 70 or older with acute or convalescent COVID-19. Each CDR3 is given with its conserved first and last residue. A D gene is named only where the DNA matches it firmly. Some rows mark clone size as missing; the rest say once, few, many or name a class of expanded clone.

v_gene	d_gene	j_gene	abundance	CDR3aa	CDR3nt
TRBV6-5	NA	TRBJ1-2	NA	CASSFKGQGAYGYTF	TGTGCCAGCAGTTTTAAGGGGCAGGGCGCCTATGGCTACACCTTC
TRBV4-1	NA	TRBJ1-2	NA	CASSQDEGRVYGYTF	TGCGCCAGCAGCCAAGATGAGGGTCGCGTCTATGGCTACACCTTC
TRBV6-6	TRBD1	TRBJ1-2	once	CASSYSIQGADYGYTF	TGTGCCAGCAGTTACTCGATTCAGGGGGCGGACTATGGCTACACCTTC
TRBV28	NA	TRBJ1-3	NA	CALQGSGNTIYF	TGTGCCCTACAGGGTTCTGGAAACACCATATATTTT
TRBV5-6	NA	TRBJ2-6	NA	CASSLVLTGSVLTF	TGTGCCAGCAGCTTGGTCCTCACAGGGTCCGTCCTGACTTTC
TRBV7-8	TRBD1	TRBJ1-5	NA	CASSFGTGDNQPQHF	TGTGCCAGCAGCTTTGGGACAGGGGATAATCAGCCCCAGCATTTT
TRBV7-2	TRBD1	TRBJ1-6	NA	CASSLAGTGNNSPLHF	TGTGCCAGCAGCTTAGCCGGGACAGGGAATAATTCACCCCTCCACTTT
TRBV4-2	TRBD2	TRBJ2-1	NA	CASSQALRGGLNEQFF	TGTGCCAGCAGCCAAGCTTTACGGGGGGGCCTCAATGAGCAGTTCTTC
TRBV9	TRBD1	TRBJ1-2	NA	CASSVGKQGDYGYTF	TGTGCCAGCAGCGTAGGTAAACAGGGGGACTATGGCTACACCTTC
TRBV7-2	NA	TRBJ2-2	NA	CASSLGGINTGELFF	TGTGCCAGCAGCTTAGGCGGTATCAACACCGGGGAGCTGTTTTTT
TRBV5-1	NA	TRBJ1-2	once	CATSTGLFYGYTF	TGCGCCACCTCGACAGGACTTTTCTATGGCTACACCTTC
TRBV6-5	NA	TRBJ1-5	NA	CASSIGGAPRQPQHF	TGTGCCAGCAGTATCGGGGGAGCTCCCAGACAGCCCCAGCATTTT
TRBV15	NA	TRBJ2-7	NA	CATSRGDSGQYEQYF	TGTGCCACCAGCAGAGGGGATAGCGGACAATACGAGCAGTACTTC
TRBV28	NA	TRBJ2-7	NA	CASSPAFRSYEQYF	TGTGCCAGCAGCCCCGCCTTCAGGTCCTACGAGCAGTACTTC
TRBV27	NA	TRBJ2-1	once	CASSPRAGSRGNEQFF	TGTGCCAGCAGTCCCCGAGCGGGCTCAAGGGGCAATGAGCAGTTCTTC
TRBV7-9	NA	TRBJ2-7	NA	CASSLALYEQYF	TGTGCCAGCAGCTTAGCTCTCTACGAGCAGTACTTC
TRBV5-6	NA	TRBJ1-5	NA	CASSLGQSNQPQHF	TGTGCCAGCAGCTTGGGACAGAGCAATCAGCCCCAGCATTTT
TRBV5-1	TRBD2	TRBJ2-1	NA	CASSRRAGGIYNEQFF	TGCGCCAGCAGCCGACGAGCGGGGGGAATCTACAATGAGCAGTTCTTC
TRBV11-2	NA	TRBJ2-7	NA	CASSAAGTSYEQYF	TGTGCCAGCAGCGCAGCCGGGACTTCCTACGAGCAGTACTTC
TRBV25-1	NA	TRBJ2-5	NA	CASSPRRGETQYF	TGTGCCAGCAGTCCTCGGCGCGGGGAGACCCAGTACTTC
TRBV6-2/TRBV6-3	TRBD2	TRBJ2-3	NA	CASSYGGSADTQYF	TGTGCCAGCAGTTACGGCGGGAGCGCAGATACGCAGTATTTT
TRBV27	NA	TRBJ1-2	NA	CASSPAGRDGYTF	TGTGCCAGCAGTCCCGCCGGCCGGGATGGCTACACCTTC